This record covers a single T cell receptor beta chain. Its specificity is not known. The data were obtained in a study of post-analysis software for immune sequencing data. Study information: The patients showed relapsing-remitting, secondary progressive and progressive-relapsing multiple sclerosis courses.

TCR beta cDNA libraries included unique molecular identifiers. TCRdb used MiXCR to reprocess the PCR reads, holding one entry per CDR3 protein. The repertoire holds a few hundred thousand distinct CDR3 sequences, less than 40% seen once, with under 15% in the top ten. Study-level points and caveats: The study found significantly lower normalized Chao1 diversity in multiple sclerosis patients than in controls. Same-batch preparations were strongly co-clustered by F measure. TRBV segments more frequent in patients than in controls numbered five and included TRBV5-6, TRBV5-1 and TRBV20-1.

This CDR3 is 15 amino acids long. V was clipped by 5 bases and J by 1 base, with 12 bases between them. The germline V gene encodes CDR1 LNHDA and CDR2 SQIVND (reference sequence). The sample taken for sequencing was blood. The chain links TRBV19 to TRBJ1-5; no reliable D call. This sequence originates from a girl between 5 and 17 years old with multiple sclerosis. CDR3 nucleotide sequence: TGTGCCAGTAGTCTGTTCTTGTTGAGCAATCAGCCCCAGCATTTT. This encodes CASSLFLLSNQPQHF.